Following are 17 T cell receptor beta chains from one sample sequenced in a study of T-cell memory formation after mild COVID-19. TCRdb reanalysed the 5' RACE reads using MiXCR and keeps one entry per CDR3 protein. The sample has 140,000 to 150,000 distinct CDR3 sequences; around 27% are singletons. The sequenced sample was PBMCs or a T cell subset sorted from them (not recorded which). The receptors stem from an adult woman who had mild COVID-19 (a few samples of this study predate the infection). Cell type and time point are not known.

This clonotype was detected only a few times. The gene calls are TRBV7-9 and TRBJ2-5, with D uncertain. The CDR3 is 14 residues long. With 5 bases removed from V and 1 base from J, the gap between germline ends came to 11 bases. Germline values: CDR1 SEHNR, CDR2 FQNEAQ (reference sequence). This CDR3 reads CASSTPWGQETQYF. In nucleotides, the CDR3 is TGTGCCAGCAGCACTCCTTGGGGCCAAGAGACCCAGTACTTC.

V is TRBV5-6 and J is TRBJ1-5; a possible D gene is TRBD1 (5 bases). Germline V gene lookup returns CDR1 SGHDT and CDR2 YYEEEE. This CDR3 spans 13 amino acids. V was cut by 3 bases and J by 4 bases, with 8 bases left in between. The CDR3 nucleotides read TGTGCCAGCAGCTGGGGGGGAAATCAGCCCCAGCATTTT. This gives the protein CASSWGGNQPQHF.

This clonotype was found a few times. This chain uses TRBV28 with TRBJ2-7; the match to TRBD1 covers 9 bases. V trimming: 6 bases; J trimming: 9 bases; junction bases outside the gene matches: 6. This CDR3 contains 12 residues. Germline lookup yields CDR1 MDHEN and CDR2 SYDVKM. As DNA, the CDR3 is TGTGCCAGCAGCCACGACAGGGGGGGGCAGTACTTC. Its protein product is CASSHDRGGQYF.

This clonotype turned up a few times. The V gene is TRBV6-5, the J gene TRBJ1-6, with D hard to call. CDR1 MNHEY and CDR2 SVGAGI come from the germline V gene. Trimming cost V 5 bases and J 8 bases, with 16 bases left between them. The CDR3 is made up of 15 amino acids. CDR3: CASSDREFWDSPLHF. The CDR3 DNA reads as TGTGCCAGCAGTGACCGGGAATTTTGGGATTCACCCCTCCACTTT.

The sample holds one count of this clonotype. The gene calls are TRBV4-2 and TRBJ2-3, with D perhaps TRBD2 (6 bases). Germline V gene sequence: CDR1 LGHNA, CDR2 YNFKEQ. The ends were cut back, 0 bases at V and 5 bases at J, with 24 bases in the middle. The CDR3 length is 19 residues. The chain's CDR3 is CASSQDQEAATRRGDTQYF. The DNA for the CDR3 is TGTGCCAGCAGCCAAGATCAAGAGGCCGCGACTAGAAGGGGAGATACGCAGTATTTT.

The chain couples TRBV15 to TRBJ2-1; D is unclear. The CDR3 contains 16 residues. V lost 5 bases, J lost 3 bases, and 17 bases lay in between. Germline V gives CDR1 LNHNV, CDR2 YYDKDF (reference sequence). The DNA for the CDR3 is TGTGCCACCAGCGGGGATAAATTGTACGGCTACAATGAGCAGTTCTTC. This translates into CATSGDKLYGYNEQFF.

In its sample, this clonotype was seen a few times. The chain uses TRBV15 and TRBJ2-7, with TRBD1 as a possible D gene (5 bases). The V gene lost 6 bases and the J gene lost 0 bases, with 9 bases spanning the gap. Germline loops: CDR1 LNHNV, CDR2 YYDKDF (reference sequence). This CDR3 region has 13 residues. CDR3 residues: CATSSGPSYEQYF. CDR3 sequence (DNA): TGTGCCACCAGTTCAGGGCCCTCCTACGAGCAGTACTTC.

The count of this clonotype is one. One end of the junction fails to match germline, which may point to a read error. The chain links TRBV4-1 to TRBJ1-1; D not resolved. The CDR3 covers 15 residues. Germline V lookup: CDR1 MGHRA, CDR2 YSYEKL. The CDR3 DNA is TGCGCCAGCAGCCTTGGGCGGACGTTTAACACTGAAGCTTTATTT. Protein sequence: CASSLGRTFNTEALF.

This clonotype was counted between two and nine times. The CDR3: CASSLDGSAYEQYF. The DNA of the CDR3 is TGTGCCAGCAGCCTGGACGGTTCGGCCTACGAGCAGTACTTC. This chain joins TRBV13 and TRBJ2-7, with D hard to call. The CDR3 has 14 amino acids. Trimming took 5 bases from V and 2 from J, leaving 13 bases between them. Germline loops: CDR1 PRHDT, CDR2 FYEKMQ (reference sequence).

This clonotype was seen a handful of times. The CDR3 coding sequence is TGTGCCAGCAGCTTGACCCAGCGGGAGGACGAGCAGTACTTC. This translates into CASSLTQREDEQYF. The J gene is TRBJ2-7, the V gene TRBV11-2; 9 nucleotides line up with TRBD2. V trimming: 3 bases; J trimming: 5 bases; junction bases outside the gene matches: 5. The CDR3 runs 14 residues. The germline CDR1 and CDR2 sequences are SGHAT and FQNNGV.

J is TRBJ2-5 and V is TRBV12-3 or TRBV12-4, with 14 bases identical to TRBD2. J was trimmed by 3 bases and V by 3 bases; bases with no gene match: 3. The length of the CDR3 is 16 residues. The CDR3 sequence is CASSFTGLAGEETQYF. DNA of the CDR3: TGTGCCAGCAGTTTTACGGGACTAGCGGGAGAAGAGACCCAGTACTTC.

This chain joins TRBV7-8 and TRBJ2-3, with 11 bases lining up with TRBD2. The CDR3 totals 16 residues. With V trimmed by 3 bases and J by 1 base, 3 bases remained unmatched. Germline values: CDR1 SGHVS, CDR2 FQNEAQ. The CDR3 sequence: CASSFLLAGGTDTQYF. CDR3 DNA: TGTGCCAGCAGCTTCTTACTAGCGGGGGGCACAGATACGCAGTATTTT.

This sequence joins TRBV7-2 and TRBJ2-7; TRBD2 aligns across 7 bases. This CDR3 has 12 amino acids. Germline lookup yields CDR1 SGHTA and CDR2 FQGNSA. After removal of 5 bases from V and 6 bases from J, the junction contained 4 bases not matched to a gene. CDR3 region: CASSPRGGEQYF. In DNA, the CDR3 is TGTGCCAGCAGCCCCCGCGGGGGCGAGCAGTACTTC.

This clonotype was found many times. The V and J genes are TRBV19 and TRBJ2-1; D is possibly TRBD2 (6 bases). Trimming shortened V by 4 bases and J by 6 bases, and 10 bases separated the two germline ends. CDR3 length equals 13 residues. The germline gives CDR1 LNHDA, CDR2 SQIVND (reference sequence). In DNA form, the CDR3 reads TGTGCCAGTAGTACCCTGCGGGGCAATGAGCAGTTCTTC. It codes for CASSTLRGNEQFF.

In its sample, this clonotype was seen a few times. CDR3 bases: TGTGCCAGCAGCACTCTGTTTGAGCAGTACTTC. It yields the protein CASSTLFEQYF. This chain uses TRBV5-8 with TRBJ2-7, with D uncertain. The germline V and J ends were trimmed by 4 bases and 7 bases, with 9 bases remaining between them. CDR1 and CDR2 from the germline V gene are SGHTS and YDEGEE. The CDR3 is made up of 11 amino acids.

As regards this clonotype: A much larger clone is a single base away; this may be a read error. The chain couples TRBV7-9 to TRBJ1-1, with TRBD1 as a possible D gene (5 bases). V dropped 1 base and J dropped 4 bases, with 7 bases sitting between them. Germline V gene data show CDR1 as SEHNR and CDR2 as FQNEAQ (reference sequence). The CDR3 runs to 13 residues. CDR3 nucleotides: TGTGCCAGCAGCTTAGTCAGGGTCACTGAAGCTTTCTTT. It yields the protein CASSLVRVTEAFF.

This CDR3 is CASSFEYEQYF. The CDR3 nucleotides read TGTGCCAGTAGTTTCGAGTACGAGCAGTACTTC. The chain has TRBV19 and TRBJ2-7; D ambiguous. The germline V gene has CDR1 LNHDA and CDR2 SQIVND (reference sequence). Trimming stripped 5 bases from V and 4 bases from J, with 6 bases between. This CDR3 is built from 11 residues.